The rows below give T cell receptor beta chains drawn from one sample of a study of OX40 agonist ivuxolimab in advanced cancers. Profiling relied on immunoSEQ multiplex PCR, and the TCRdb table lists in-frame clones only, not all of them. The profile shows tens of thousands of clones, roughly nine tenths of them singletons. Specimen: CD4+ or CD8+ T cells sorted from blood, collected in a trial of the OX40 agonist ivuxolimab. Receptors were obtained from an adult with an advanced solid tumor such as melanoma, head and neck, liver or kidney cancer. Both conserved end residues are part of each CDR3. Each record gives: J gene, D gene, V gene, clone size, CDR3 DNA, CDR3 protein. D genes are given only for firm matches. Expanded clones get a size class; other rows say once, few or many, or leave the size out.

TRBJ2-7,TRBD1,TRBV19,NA,TGTGCCAGTAGTTGGACAGGGGGCTCCCTCTACGAGCAGTACTTC,CASSWTGGSLYEQYF
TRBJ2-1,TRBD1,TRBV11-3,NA,TGTGCCAGCAGCTTAGGCCTCCGGGACAGATACAATGAGCAGTTCTTC,CASSLGLRDRYNEQFF
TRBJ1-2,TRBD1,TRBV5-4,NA,TGTGCCAGCAGAACGACAGGGGGCGGCTATGGCTACACCTTC,CASRTTGGGYGYTF
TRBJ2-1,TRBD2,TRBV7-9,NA,TGTGCCAGCAGACCCCTAGCGGGAGTCAATGAGCAGTTCTTC,CASRPLAGVNEQFF
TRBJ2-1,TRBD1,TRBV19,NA,TGTGCCAGTAGTGAGCCGGGACAGGGTAAAGCCGAGCAGTTCTTC,CASSEPGQGKAEQFF
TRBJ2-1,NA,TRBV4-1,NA,TGCGCCAGCAGCCAAGTATTGGGGGACAATGAGCAGTTCTTC,CASSQVLGDNEQFF
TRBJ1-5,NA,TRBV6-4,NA,TGTGCCAGCAGTGACTCAGGGGGAGGCAATCAGCCCCAGCATTTT,CASSDSGGGNQPQHF
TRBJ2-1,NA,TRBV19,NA,TGTGCCAGTAGTACCCGACTAGGCTCCTACAATGAGCAGTTCTTC,CASSTRLGSYNEQFF
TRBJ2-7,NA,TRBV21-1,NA,TGTGCCAGCCCCGGGGGGAGGTGCGAGCAGTACTTC,CASPGGRCEQYF
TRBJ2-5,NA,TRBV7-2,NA,TGTGCCAGCAGCTTAGGGCTAGCGTACCAAGAGACCCAGTACTTC,CASSLGLAYQETQYF
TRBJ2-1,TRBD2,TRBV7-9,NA,TGTGCCAGCAGCTTAAGACTAGCGGGCGACACCTACAATGAGCAGTTCTTC,CASSLRLAGDTYNEQFF
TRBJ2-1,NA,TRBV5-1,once,TGCGCCAGCAGCTTAGGTCCCCTCAATGAGCAGTTCTTC,CASSLGPLNEQFF
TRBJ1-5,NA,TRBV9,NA,TGTGCCAGCAGCGTAGAAGGGTCAGGGCCCCAGCATTTT,CASSVEGSGPQHF
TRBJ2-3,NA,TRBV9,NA,TGTGCCAGCAGCGGACCACCGGACTACCATACGCAGTATTTT,CASSGPPDYHTQYF
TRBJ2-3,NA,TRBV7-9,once,TGTGCCAGCGAGGGAACAGATACGCAGTATTTT,CASEGTDTQYF
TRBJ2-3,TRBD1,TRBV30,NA,TGTGCCTGGAGTGTAGGGCGCCCGACAGGGGGGCGCACAGATACGCAGTATTTT,CAWSVGRPTGGRTDTQYF
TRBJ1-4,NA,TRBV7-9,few,TGTGCCAGCAGCCCTGGGACGGCGGAATTCAATGAAAAACTGTTTTTT,CASSPGTAEFNEKLFF
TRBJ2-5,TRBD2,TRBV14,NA,TGTGCCAGCAGCCTAGGACTAGCGGGAAAGGAGACCCAGTACTTC,CASSLGLAGKETQYF
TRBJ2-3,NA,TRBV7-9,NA,TGTGCCAGCAGCTTTGGGCCAGATACGCAGTATTTT,CASSFGPDTQYF
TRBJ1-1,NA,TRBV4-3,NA,TGCGCCAGCAGCCAAGATATCGAAGCCGTCCCTTACACTGAAGCTTTCTTT,CASSQDIEAVPYTEAFF
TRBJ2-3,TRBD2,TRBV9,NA,TGTGCCAGCAGCGGAGTAGCGGGTTCTAGCACAGATACGCAGTATTTT,CASSGVAGSSTDTQYF
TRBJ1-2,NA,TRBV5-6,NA,TGTGCCAGCAGCTTGTCGCGCAGGCCTAACTATGGCTACACCTTC,CASSLSRRPNYGYTF
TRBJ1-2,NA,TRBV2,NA,TGTGCCAGCAGTCCCTGGGAGGGCGACTATGGCTACACCTTC,CASSPWEGDYGYTF
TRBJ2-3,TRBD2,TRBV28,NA,TGTGCCAGCAGTTTCCGGGGGGGCACAGATACGCAGTATTTT,CASSFRGGTDTQYF
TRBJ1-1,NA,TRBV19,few,TGTGCCAGTAGTATAGATCCGGGGGGGCGGGCTGAAGCTTTCTTT,CASSIDPGGRAEAFF
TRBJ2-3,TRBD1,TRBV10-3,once,TGTGCTATCAGGGGGACAGGGAGAGATACGCAGTATTTT,CAIRGTGRDTQYF
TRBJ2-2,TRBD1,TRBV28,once,TGTGCCAGCAGTACCCTGGGGACAGGGCGGAGAACCGGGGAGCTGTTTTTT,CASSTLGTGRRTGELFF
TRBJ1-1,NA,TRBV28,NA,TGTGCCAGCAGTACTTACCGCGACGAGGCTTTCTTT,CASSTYRDEAFF
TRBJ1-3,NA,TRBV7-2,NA,TGTGCCAGCAGCTTAGATCGGACCCCTGGAAACACCATATATTTT,CASSLDRTPGNTIYF
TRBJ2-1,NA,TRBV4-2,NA,TGTGCCAGCAGCCAAGGAGTAGCGTCTTACAATGAGCAGTTCTTC,CASSQGVASYNEQFF
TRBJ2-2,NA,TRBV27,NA,TGTGCCAGCCAAGATATAGTTACCGGGGAGCTGTTTTTT,CASQDIVTGELFF
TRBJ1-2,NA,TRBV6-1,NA,TGTGCCAGCAGTGAAGACAGGGCCTTTTATGGCTACACCTTC,CASSEDRAFYGYTF
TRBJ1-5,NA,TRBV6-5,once,TGTGCCAGCAGTTACACGATCGGGCAGCCCCAGCATTTT,CASSYTIGQPQHF